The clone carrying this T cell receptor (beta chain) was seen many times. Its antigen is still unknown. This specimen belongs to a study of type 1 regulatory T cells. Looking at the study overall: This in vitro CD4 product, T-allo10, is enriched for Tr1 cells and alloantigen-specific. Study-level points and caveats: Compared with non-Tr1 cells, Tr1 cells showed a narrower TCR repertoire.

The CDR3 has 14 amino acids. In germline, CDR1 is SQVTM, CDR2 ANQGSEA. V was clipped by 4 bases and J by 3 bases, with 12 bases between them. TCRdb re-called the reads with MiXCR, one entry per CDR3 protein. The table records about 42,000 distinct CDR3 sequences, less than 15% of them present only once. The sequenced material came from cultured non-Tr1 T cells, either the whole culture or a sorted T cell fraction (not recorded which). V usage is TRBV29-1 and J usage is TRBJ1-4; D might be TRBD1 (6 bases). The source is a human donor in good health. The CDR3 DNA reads TGCAGCGTTGCCGACAGGCCAGCTAATGAAAAACTGTTTTTT. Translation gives CSVADRPANEKLFF.